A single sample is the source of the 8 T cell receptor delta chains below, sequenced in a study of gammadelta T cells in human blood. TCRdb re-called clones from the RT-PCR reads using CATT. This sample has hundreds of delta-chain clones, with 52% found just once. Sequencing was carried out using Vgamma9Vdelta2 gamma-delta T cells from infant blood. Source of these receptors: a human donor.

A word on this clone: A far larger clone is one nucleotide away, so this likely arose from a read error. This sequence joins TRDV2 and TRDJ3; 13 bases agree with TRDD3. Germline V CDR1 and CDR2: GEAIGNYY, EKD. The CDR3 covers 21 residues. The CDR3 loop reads CACDTVLGDTLSSWDARQMFF. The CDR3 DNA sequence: TGTGCCTGTGACACCGTACTGGGGGATACGCTGAGCTCCTGGGACGCCCGACAGATGTTTTTC.

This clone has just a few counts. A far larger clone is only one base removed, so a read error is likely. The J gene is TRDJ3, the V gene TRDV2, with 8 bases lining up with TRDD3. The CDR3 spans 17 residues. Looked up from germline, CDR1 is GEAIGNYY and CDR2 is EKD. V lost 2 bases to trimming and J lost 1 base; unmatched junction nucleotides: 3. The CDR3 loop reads CACDSSGGSWDTRQMFF. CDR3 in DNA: TGTGCCTGTGACAGTTCTGGGGGATCCTGGGACACCCGACAGATGTTTTTC.

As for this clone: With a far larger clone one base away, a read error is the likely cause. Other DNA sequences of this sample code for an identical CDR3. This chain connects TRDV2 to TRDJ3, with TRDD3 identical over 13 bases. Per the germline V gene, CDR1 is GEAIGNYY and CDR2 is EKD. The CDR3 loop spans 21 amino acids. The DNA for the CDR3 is TGTGCCTGTGACACCGTACTGGGGGATACGACCAGCTCCTGGGACACTCGACAGATGTTTTTC. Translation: CACDTVLGDTTSSWDTRQMFF.

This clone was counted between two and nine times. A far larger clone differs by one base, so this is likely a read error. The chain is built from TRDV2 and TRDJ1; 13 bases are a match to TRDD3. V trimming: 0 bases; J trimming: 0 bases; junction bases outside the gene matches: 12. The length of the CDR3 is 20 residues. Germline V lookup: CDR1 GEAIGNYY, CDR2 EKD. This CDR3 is CACDTVTGGYAADYTDKLIF. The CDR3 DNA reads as TGTGCCTGTGACACCGTGACTGGGGGATACGCGGCCGACTACACCGATAAACTCATCTTT.

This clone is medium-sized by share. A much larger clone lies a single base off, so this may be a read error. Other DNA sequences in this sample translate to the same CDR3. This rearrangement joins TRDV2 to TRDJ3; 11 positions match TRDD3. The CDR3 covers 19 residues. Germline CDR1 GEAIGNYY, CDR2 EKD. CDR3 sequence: CACDTAGGYRAWDTRQMFF. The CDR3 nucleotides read TGTGCCTGTGACACCGCTGGGGGATACAGGGCCTGGGACACTCGACAGATGTTTTTC.

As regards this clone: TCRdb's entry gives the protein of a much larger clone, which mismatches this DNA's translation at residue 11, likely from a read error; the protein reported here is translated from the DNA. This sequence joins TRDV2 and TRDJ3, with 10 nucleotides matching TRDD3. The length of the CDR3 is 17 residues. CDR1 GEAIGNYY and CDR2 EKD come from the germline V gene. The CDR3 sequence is CACDSTGGSWGTRQMFF. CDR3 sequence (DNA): TGTGCCTGTGACAGTACTGGGGGATCCTGGGGCACCCGACAGATGTTTTTC.

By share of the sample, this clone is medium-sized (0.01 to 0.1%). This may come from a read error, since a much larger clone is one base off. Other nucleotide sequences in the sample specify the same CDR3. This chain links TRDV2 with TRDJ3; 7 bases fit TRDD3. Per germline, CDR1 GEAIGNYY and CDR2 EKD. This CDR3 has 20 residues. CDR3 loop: CACDTWGTSDSSWDTRQMFF. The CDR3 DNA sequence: TGTGCCTGTGACACCTGGGGGACGTCGGATAGCTCCTGGGACACTCGACAGATGTTTTTC.

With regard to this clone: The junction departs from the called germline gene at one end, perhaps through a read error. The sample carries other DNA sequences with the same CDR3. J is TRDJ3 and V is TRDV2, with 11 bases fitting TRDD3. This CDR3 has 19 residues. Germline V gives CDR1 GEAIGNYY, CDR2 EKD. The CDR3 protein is CACDNWGIMDSWDTRQMFF. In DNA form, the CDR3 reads TGTGCCTGTGACAACTGGGGGATAATGGACTCCTGGGACACTCGACAGATGTTTTTC.